This T cell receptor beta chain was identified during a study of fetal regulatory T cell absence and autoimmunity. Regarding the study as a whole: TRB gene family usage was broadly similar in cord blood and pancreas.

TCRdb keeps only in-frame clones here, not all; method: immunoSEQ multiplex PCR. The table records 95,000 or so clones, approximately 75% of them present only once. Turning to this clone: Its target is not known.

The receptor was isolated from a male donor with IPEX syndrome. The sequenced sample consisted of pancreas tissue.

As DNA, the CDR3 is TGTGCCAGCAGTGAGCCGTTCAGGGTCGGTGAAAAACTGTTTTTT. As protein: CASSEPFRVGEKLFF. The chain uses TRBV6-1 and TRBJ1-4, with D possibly being TRBD1 (5 bases). CDR1 is MNHNS and CDR2 is SASEGT in the germline V gene. CDR3 length equals 15 residues. Trimming removed 3 bases at V and 7 bases at J, with 15 bases between.